Below, 14 T cell receptor beta chains from the same sample are listed, as sequenced in a study of radiotherapy plus CTLA-4 blockade in lung cancer. Assay: immunoSEQ multiplex PCR; the TCRdb copy retains only in-frame clones and omits some. The table shows about 97,000 clones, with around 79% occurring only once. The sequencing used peripheral blood, collected from a patient treated with radiotherapy plus ipilimumab. Receptor source: a human donor with non-small cell lung cancer who had a partial response to radiotherapy plus ipilimumab. Some clones in this sample may be carry-over from other donors' samples.

This clone appeared once. This chain connects TRBV7-8 to TRBJ2-1; a possible D gene is TRBD2 (5 bases). The CDR3 is 18 residues long. Germline CDR1 reads SGHVS; CDR2 reads FQNEAQ. Deletions cut 0 bases from V and 3 bases from J, with 18 bases between. CDR3 in DNA: TGTGCCAGCAGCTTAGCGCTCATCGGGAAAAAACGCTACAATGAGCAGTTCTTC. It translates to CASSLALIGKKRYNEQFF.

V is TRBV19 and J is TRBJ2-2, with 11 bases aligning to TRBD1. The CDR3 runs 16 residues. V dropped 6 bases and J dropped 3; count of bases not matched to a gene: 6. Germline CDR1 reads LNHDA; CDR2 reads SQIVND (reference sequence). CDR3 amino acids: CASRPPGQGDTGELFF. The CDR3 DNA is TGTGCCAGTAGACCTCCGGGACAGGGGGACACCGGGGAGCTGTTTTTT.

V and J are TRBV7-2 and TRBJ1-2; D not certain. CDR1 is SGHTA and CDR2 is FQGNSA in the germline V gene. Trimming took 5 bases from V and 6 from J, leaving 16 bases between them. The CDR3 length is 14 residues. The CDR3 region is CASSPAGGRDGYTF. The CDR3 DNA follows: TGTGCCAGCAGCCCGGCGGGAGGGAGGGATGGCTACACCTTC.

V usage is TRBV11-2 and J usage is TRBJ2-5, with 13 bases identical to TRBD2. Germline V gene data show CDR1 as SGHAT and CDR2 as FQNNGV. The CDR3 contains 16 residues. After removal of 5 bases from V and 3 bases from J, the junction contained 6 bases not matched to a gene. The CDR3 bases are TGTGCCAGCAGCCGAGGACTAGCGGGAGTAAAAGAGACCCAGTACTTC. Amino acid sequence: CASSRGLAGVKETQYF.

The V and J genes are TRBV18 and TRBJ2-3, with TRBD2 matching 8 bases. The germline V gene has CDR1 KGHSH and CDR2 LQKENI. V lost 3 bases to trimming and J lost 1 base; unmatched junction nucleotides: 9. The CDR3 length is 17 residues. CDR3: CASSPQLELAGTDTQYF. The CDR3, as DNA: TGTGCCAGCTCACCGCAACTCGAACTAGCGGGCACAGATACGCAGTATTTT.

This rearrangement joins TRBV6-1 to TRBJ1-5, with 8 bases aligning to TRBD1. Germline CDR1 MNHNS, CDR2 SASEGT. The CDR3 loop spans 16 amino acids. J was trimmed by 2 bases and V by 4 bases; bases with no gene match: 7. DNA for the CDR3: TGTGCCAGCAGTGGCGGACAGGGATTAGGCAATCAGCCCCAGCATTTT. Translated, it gives CASSGGQGLGNQPQHF.

The chain combines TRBV28 with TRBJ2-3; 10 bases map to TRBD2. The length of the CDR3 is 15 residues. Germline CDR1 and CDR2: MDHEN and SYDVKM. Germline trimming cut 9 bases from V and 4 bases from J; bases unmatched to any gene: 10. The CDR3 region has the DNA TGTGCCAGTCGTAGAGCGGGAGGGCAGGCAGATACGCAGTATTTT. Translating gives CASRRAGGQADTQYF.

V and J are TRBV2 and TRBJ1-5; D gene unclear. Germline CDR1 is SNHLY and CDR2 is FYNNEI. The V end was cut by 5 bases, the J end by 0 bases, with 14 bases between. This CDR3 has 16 residues. The DNA of the CDR3 is TGTGCCAGCAGTCGGGAGACTCCGTATAGCAATCAGCCCCAGCATTTT. Translation gives CASSRETPYSNQPQHF. The entire variable domain, with the rest obtained from reference TRBV2 and TRBJ1-5, is as follows: EPEVTQTPSHQVTQMGQEVILRCVPISNHLYFYWYRQILGQKVEFLVSFYNNEISEKSEIFDDQFSVERPDGSNFTLKIRSTKLEDSAMYFCASSRETPYSNQPQHFGDGTRLSIL.

The chain recombines TRBV21-1 with TRBJ2-4; the table names TRBD1, a call not compared with the DNA. TRBV21-1 corresponds to a pseudogene. The CDR3 length is 20 residues. The CDR3 DNA is TGTGCCAGCAGCGCCCCAAGGGACAGGGGGGGAGAAATAGCCAAAAACATTCAGTACTTC. Translated, it gives CASSAPRDRGGEIAKNIQYF.

This clone came up a few times. The chain links TRBV18 to TRBJ2-1, with a possible D match to TRBD2 (5 bases). The CDR3 loop spans 14 amino acids. The germline gives CDR1 KGHSH, CDR2 LQKENI. Trimming removed 3 bases from V and 9 bases from J, with 15 bases in between. CDR3 nucleotide sequence: TGTGCCAGCTCACCCCCGGGAAGGCGCGGTGAGCAGTTCTTC. This encodes CASSPPGRRGEQFF.

The chain uses TRBV13 and TRBJ2-7; 7 positions match TRBD1. J gave up 3 bases and V 0 bases, and 2 bases lay outside the gene matches. Per germline, CDR1 PRHDT and CDR2 FYEKMQ (reference sequence). CDR3 length: 14 residues. CDR3 in DNA: TGTGCCAGCAGCTTAGGCGACAGGGACTACGAGCAGTACTTC. Protein: CASSLGDRDYEQYF.

This clone was observed a few times. V gene TRBV7-3 combines with J gene TRBJ2-1, with 11 bases aligning to TRBD2. Germline V gene lookup returns CDR1 SGHTA and CDR2 FQGTGA. V was pared by 6 bases and J by 5 bases, with 6 bases of the junction left unmatched. The length of the CDR3 is 15 residues. Here the CDR3 reads CASRPGLAVDNEQFF. The DNA for the CDR3 is TGTGCCAGCAGACCGGGACTAGCGGTAGACAATGAGCAGTTCTTC.

The sample holds many counts of this clone. V is TRBV4-2 and J is TRBJ1-4; D is uncertain. CDR3 size: 15 residues. V was cut by 0 bases and J by 5 bases, with 10 bases left in between. Germline CDR1 is LGHNA and CDR2 is YNFKEQ. The CDR3 nucleotides read TGTGCCAGCAGCCAAGACGGCGGATCAAATGAAAAACTGTTTTTT. Its translation: CASSQDGGSNEKLFF.

The V call is TRBV28, the J call TRBJ1-2, with TRBD1 identical over 7 bases. V trimming: 4 bases; J trimming: 0 bases; junction bases outside the gene matches: 5. The CDR3 runs 15 residues. CDR1 MDHEN and CDR2 SYDVKM come from the germline V gene. The CDR3 nucleotides read TGTGCCAGCAGTTCGACAGGGCGCCCTAACTATGGCTACACCTTC. The encoded protein is CASSSTGRPNYGYTF.